The source of this T cell receptor (beta chain) is a study of PD-L1 blockade in urothelial cancer. Study context: Median T cell yield from blood was fewer than 150,000.

Regarding time point: pretreatment peripheral blood. Patients' urothelial carcinoma was locally advanced or metastatic. Measured with immunoSEQ multiplex PCR; TCRdb has only the in-frame clones, and not every one. The sample contains around 82,000 clones, roughly 84% of which appear only once. Germline V gene data show CDR1 as MDHEN and CDR2 as SYDVKM. CDR3 length: 18 amino acids. The V segment lost 7 bases and the J segment 1 base; nucleotides outside the gene matches: 15. This clone has just one count. Sequences were derived from PBMCs, sampled around atezolizumab (anti-PD-L1) treatment. The chain links TRBV28 to TRBJ2-3; 9 bases align to TRBD2. This clonotype was sampled from a man in his sixties with urothelial cancer. The chain's CDR3 is CASNWFRSAGGGTDTQYF. For the CDR3, the DNA is TGTGCCAGCAACTGGTTCCGGTCGGCGGGAGGGGGCACAGATACGCAGTATTTT.